This T cell receptor beta chain was retrieved from a study of T cell responses to AZD1222 COVID-19 vaccine (dated by TCRdb to the early 2020s). Regarding the research as a whole: A total of over 230 trial participants underwent TCR sequencing, of whom some 210 received two doses of AZD1222 and about 25 received two doses of the MenACWY control vaccine. Trial participants were enrolled by age into 18-55, 56-69 and 70-plus year subgroups, with around 150, 28 and 57 TCR-sequenced participants respectively.

V loses 4 bases, J loses 6 bases, and the germline ends lie 7 bases apart. From the cysteine up to the phenylalanine, the CDR3 has a length of 12 residues. The CDR3 DNA has 36 bases and is translated from base 1. On the study overall, not on this receptor specifically: Conclusions about previously exposed vaccinees are limited, since just five or six AZD1222 recipients were seropositive for SARS-CoV-2 at baseline. Vaccine-associated CD4 TCRs spanned the whole spike protein, with dominant responses in regions 160-218 and 743-854. Participants were mostly white British and included more females than males, and it was suggested by the authors that clonal diversity may have been underestimated. Because no samples from the day 14 peak response were available, repertoires could be characterized only after the peak T cell response. Spike-specific TCR breadth and depth rose significantly after two AZD1222 doses compared with day 0 and with MenACWY recipients. Epitopes outside the regions mutated in the B.1.351 and B.1.1.7 variants were reportedly recognized by nearly half of the unique spike-specific TCRs. In the small 56-69-year group, the increase in depth fell short of significance, most likely because of low power.

The CDR3 regions of human TCRbeta chains were subjected to immunosequencing. Per the authors' processing: TCRs in the repertoires were compared against a reference library of SARS-CoV-2-specific TCRs that had been generated with the MIRA antigen-specificity platform. Breadth meant the fraction of unique TCRs that were SARS-CoV-2-associated, whereas depth meant the fraction of total T cells that were SARS-CoV-2-associated. Using the MIRA data, each spike-specific TCR was assigned both to the spike region to which the TCR was reactive and to a CD4 or CD8 class. Log10-transformed breadth and depth values were compared by one-way ANOVA with Sidak's multiple comparisons tests. What TCRdb holds here is the immuneACCESS table cut down to in-frame rearrangements. Part of the clones is not present; checked against another copy, under half of the missing clones reflect an unresolved V gene, and the others are unexplained. V and J calls and clone size are those listed in that table; D and trimming were worked out from the DNA. Here the sample has roughly 100,000 clones; 75% to 90% occur a single time. The ten largest clones represent 44% of the sample.

The label giving this sample's time point can be read as: about 28 days (+/-7) after the second vaccine dose. AZD1222 recipients given second doses at about 4 weeks or at about 12 weeks were pooled, since spike-specific TCR depth and breadth were not found to differ between the two schedules. Vaccinee samples came from UK trials COV001 and COV002, including a single-blind randomized controlled phase 2/3 trial of AZD1222 (ChAdOx1 nCoV-19) in healthy adults. For TCRbeta chain sequencing, PBMC samples were collected from trial participants at day 0 and at day 28 after the second dose. The table lists this clone with a count of one. It has no known antigen specificity. Per-base qualities were not stored, and no clone one base away is much larger.

The chain joins TRBV12-3 or TRBV12-4 to TRBJ1-5, with the D gene uncertain. Sequenced here: peripheral blood, sampled 28 days after the second AZD1222 dose. The sequence came from an adult who received the AZD1222 COVID-19 vaccine. CDR3 sequence: CASSYGGQPQHF. The nucleotides read TGTGCCAGCAGTTACGGAGGTCAGCCCCAGCATTTT.